The 24 T cell receptor beta chains presented below share a single source sample, sequenced in a study of cytomegalovirus exposure and HLA in healthy donors. Clones were read by immunoSEQ multiplex PCR, and TCRdb kept only the in-frame ones, dropping some. The sample has roughly 180,000 clones, 86% seen once. The source material was PBMCs. The source is a young man in good health and CMV-seropositive.

The V gene is TRBV5-1, the J gene TRBJ2-1; tentatively, D is TRBD2 (5 bases). There are 15 residues in the CDR3. Trimming removed 1 base from V and 0 bases from J, with 8 bases in between. Germline lookup yields CDR1 SGHRS and CDR2 YFSETQ. In nucleotides, the CDR3 is TGCGCCAGCAGCTTGACTAGTTCCTCCTACAATGAGCAGTTCTTC. This gives the protein CASSLTSSSYNEQFF.

This chain connects TRBV4-3 to TRBJ1-5, with D perhaps TRBD1 (6 bases). The V end lost 4 bases, the J end lost 4 bases, and 8 bases lay between the germline ends. Germline assignment: CDR1 LGHNA and CDR2 YSLEER. CDR3 length: 13 residues. CDR3 sequence reads: CASSPDRNQPQHF. The CDR3 bases are TGCGCCAGCAGCCCGGACAGAAATCAGCCCCAGCATTTT.

This clone has a count of ten or more. The V gene is TRBV27, the J gene TRBJ2-2, with 12 bases aligning to TRBD2. J lost 6 bases, V lost 5 bases, and 7 bases had no gene match. Germline V gene lookup returns CDR1 MNHEY and CDR2 SMNVEV (reference sequence). The CDR3 contains 16 residues. This chain's CDR3 is CASSARTSGKAGELFF. The CDR3 bases are TGTGCCAGCAGTGCCCGGACTAGCGGGAAAGCCGGGGAGCTGTTTTTT.

The chain uses TRBV7-8 and TRBJ2-7; D unresolved. Germline V gives CDR1 SGHVS, CDR2 FQNEAQ. This CDR3 comprises 14 residues. V was cut by 7 bases and J by 1 base, with 14 bases left in between. The DNA for the CDR3 is TGTGCCAGCAACCAGATGGCGAGGTCCTACGAGCAGTACTTC. Amino acid sequence: CASNQMARSYEQYF.

V and J are TRBV2 and TRBJ2-7, with D possibly TRBD2 on 5 matching bases. V was clipped by 4 bases and J by 2 bases, with 24 bases between them. The CDR3 runs to 18 residues. The germline V gene has CDR1 SNHLY and CDR2 FYNNEI. This CDR3 reads CASSAGKTEALDAYEQYF. In DNA form, the CDR3 reads TGTGCCAGCAGTGCGGGGAAAACCGAAGCCCTTGATGCCTACGAGCAGTACTTC.

The chain links TRBV7-9 to TRBJ2-7; tentatively, D is TRBD1 (5 bases). This CDR3 spans 17 amino acids. The V and J ends lost 5 bases and 7 bases respectively, with 27 bases between them. Germline loops: CDR1 SEHNR, CDR2 FQNEAQ (reference sequence). The DNA for the CDR3 is TGTGCCAGCAGCCCGACTTACACAGGAAATCCGACCAGGGAGCAGTACTTC. Amino acid sequence: CASSPTYTGNPTREQYF.

The rearrangement joins TRBV6-5 to TRBJ2-2, with 8 nucleotides matching TRBD2. Looked up from germline, CDR1 is MNHEY and CDR2 is SVGAGI. V lost 8 bases, J lost 1 base, and 6 bases stayed unmatched. The CDR3 is 15 residues long. The CDR3 loop reads CASRMREVNTGELFF. As DNA, the CDR3 is TGTGCCAGCCGGATGCGGGAGGTGAACACCGGGGAGCTGTTTTTT.

This chain uses TRBV6-5 with TRBJ2-7; 10 bases are shared with TRBD1. CDR1 is MNHEY and CDR2 is SVGAGI in the germline V gene. The CDR3 is 15 residues long. The junction had 6 bases not matched to a gene; V was cut back by 2 bases and J by 5 bases. Here the CDR3 reads CASSYRGTGVHEQYF. The CDR3 nucleotides read TGTGCCAGCAGTTACCGCGGGACAGGGGTACACGAGCAGTACTTC.

The rearrangement joins TRBV28 to TRBJ1-3; D not resolved. Trimming removed 11 bases from V and 2 bases from J, with 10 bases in between. This CDR3 has 12 residues. CDR1 and CDR2 (germline): MDHEN, SYDVKM. CDR3 nucleotide sequence: TGTGCCGCCTCGGGCCCTGGAAACACCATATATTTT. Translated: CAASGPGNTIYF.

This chain uses TRBV7-2 with TRBJ2-2; D uncertain. The CDR3 is 15 residues long. Trimming removed 5 bases from V and 0 bases from J, with 10 bases in between. CDR1 is SGHTA and CDR2 is FQGNSA in the germline V gene. Written as DNA, the CDR3 is TGTGCCAGCAGCGAGAACGGAGCGAACACCGGGGAGCTGTTTTTT. Protein: CASSENGANTGELFF. Combining the CDR3 with reference TRBV7-2 and TRBJ2-2 gives the whole variable domain GAGVSQSPSNKVTEKGKDVELRCDPISGHTALYWYRQSLGQGLEFLIYFQGNSAPDKSGLPSDRFSAERTGGSVSTLTIQRTQQEDSAVYLCASSENGANTGELFFGEGSRLTVL.

The V call is TRBV6-1, the J call TRBJ2-2, with D possibly being TRBD1 (5 bases). CDR3 length equals 15 residues. The V end lost 6 bases, the J end lost 5 bases, and 16 bases lay between the germline ends. Germline V gives CDR1 MNHNS, CDR2 SASEGT. The CDR3 coding sequence is TGTGCCAGCAGGACGCGAGACAGTTATACCGGGGAGCTGTTTTTT. This encodes CASRTRDSYTGELFF.

The genes are TRBV19 and TRBJ2-3, with 8 bases that match TRBD2. The V gene's germline CDR1 is LNHDA and CDR2 SQIVND (reference sequence). The CDR3 consists of 16 residues. V shed 3 bases and J 6 bases; nucleotides not matched to a gene: 11. The CDR3 sequence is CASSIAIAGSGDTQYF. The CDR3 coding sequence is TGTGCCAGTAGTATCGCAATAGCGGGATCCGGGGATACGCAGTATTTT.

CDR3 in DNA: TGTGCCAGCAGCACCTACTTGACAGTTTACGAGCAGTACTTC. Protein product: CASSTYLTVYEQYF. This rearrangement joins TRBV7-2 to TRBJ2-7; D may be TRBD1 (5 bases). V lost 5 bases to trimming and J lost 4 bases, with 15 bases between them. The CDR3 runs 14 residues. Germline assignment: CDR1 SGHTA and CDR2 FQGNSA.

The chain has TRBV5-4 and TRBJ1-6, with 10 bases that match TRBD1. The CDR3 contains 15 residues. The junction had 8 bases not matched to a gene; V was cut back by 4 bases and J by 10 bases. CDR1 and CDR2 from the germline V gene are SGHNT and YYREEE (reference sequence). In DNA, the CDR3 is TGTGCCAGCAGCCCCGAGGGACAGGGGCGATCACCCCTCCACTTT. As protein: CASSPEGQGRSPLHF.

The CDR3 DNA reads as TGTGCCAGTAGTATTCTCTCCTCCTACGAGCAGTACTTC. Amino acids: CASSILSSYEQYF. The chain couples TRBV19 to TRBJ2-7; D is unresolved. CDR1 and CDR2 from the germline V gene are LNHDA and SQIVND (reference sequence). The germline V and J ends were trimmed by 3 bases and 0 bases, with 6 bases remaining between them. The CDR3 length is 13 residues.

The gene calls are TRBV28 and TRBJ1-5; TRBD1 matches 7 bases. V was pared by 6 bases and J by 4 bases, with 9 bases of the junction left unmatched. The CDR3 loop spans 15 amino acids. Germline assignment: CDR1 MDHEN and CDR2 SYDVKM. The CDR3 sequence is CASRWGQSNNQPQHF. CDR3 DNA sequence: TGTGCCAGCAGGTGGGGACAGTCAAATAATCAGCCCCAGCATTTT. Using reference TRBV28 and TRBJ1-5 for the parts outside the CDR3, the full variable domain is DVKVTQSSRYLVKRTGEKVFLECVQDMDHENMFWYRQDPGLGLRLIYFSYDVKMKEKGDIPEGYSVSREKKERFSLILESASTNQTSMYLCASRWGQSNNQPQHFGDGTRLSIL.

The J gene is TRBJ2-7, the V gene TRBV6-6, with D maybe TRBD2 (5 bases). This CDR3 has 14 residues. V dropped 7 bases and J dropped 0 bases, with 13 bases sitting between them. CDR1 MNHNY and CDR2 SVGAGI come from the germline V gene (reference sequence). The CDR3: CASTPGSASYEQYF. The CDR3, as DNA: TGTGCCAGCACCCCGGGGTCGGCCTCCTACGAGCAGTACTTC.

This clone was recorded only once. The V gene is TRBV2, the J gene TRBJ2-2, with 7 bases matching TRBD2. The junction had 6 bases not matched to a gene; V was cut back by 6 bases and J by 5 bases. This CDR3 region has 14 residues. Germline lookup yields CDR1 SNHLY and CDR2 FYNNEI. CDR3 nucleotide sequence: TGTGCCAGCAGCAGCCCGCGGGGGACCGGGGAGCTGTTTTTT. Amino acids: CASSSPRGTGELFF.

V and J are TRBV5-4 and TRBJ2-3; 14 bases map to TRBD2. After removal of 3 bases from V and 5 bases from J, the junction contained 5 bases not matched to a gene. CDR1 and CDR2 from the germline V gene are SGHNT and YYREEE (reference sequence). CDR3 size: 16 residues. The CDR3 region is CASSSAGTSGGDTQYF. DNA for the CDR3: TGTGCCAGCAGCTCGGCCGGGACTAGCGGGGGAGATACGCAGTATTTT.

This clone was counted a few times. This chain joins TRBV7-3 and TRBJ2-7; 7 bases agree with TRBD1. Trimming at V came to 3 bases and at J to 0 bases, leaving 8 bases not matched to a gene. Germline assignment: CDR1 SGHTA and CDR2 FQGTGA. The CDR3 runs to 16 residues. This CDR3 is CASSLGPGTASYEQYF. The CDR3 DNA reads as TGTGCCAGCAGCTTGGGACCTGGGACAGCCTCCTACGAGCAGTACTTC.

This chain connects TRBV11-2 to TRBJ1-1, with D hard to call. Trimming removed 1 base from V and 0 bases from J, with 9 bases in between. The CDR3 sequence is 15 residues long. Germline lookup yields CDR1 SGHAT and CDR2 FQNNGV. In DNA, the CDR3 is TGTGCCAGCAGCTTAGTCTTCCAATTGAACACTGAAGCTTTCTTT. As protein: CASSLVFQLNTEAFF.

V usage is TRBV7-2 and J usage is TRBJ2-5; TRBD2 might be the D (5 bases). Germline CDR1 reads SGHTA; CDR2 reads FQGNSA. The CDR3 has 14 amino acids. With 2 bases removed from V and 2 bases from J, the gap between germline ends came to 9 bases. DNA for the CDR3: TGTGCCAGCAGCTTAAGCCCGGGGCAAGAGACCCAGTACTTC. It codes for CASSLSPGQETQYF.

This chain connects TRBV6-1 to TRBJ2-7; maybe TRBD1 (5 bases). The CDR3 runs 17 residues. The V and J ends lost 0 bases and 3 bases respectively, with 18 bases between them. Germline-derived CDR1 and CDR2 are MNHNS and SASEGT. The CDR3 reads CASSEAAGHIGDYEQYF. For the CDR3, the DNA is TGTGCCAGCAGTGAAGCTGCAGGACACATAGGTGACTACGAGCAGTACTTC.

The rearrangement joins TRBV27 to TRBJ2-4; 8 nucleotides line up with TRBD1. The germline V gene has CDR1 MNHEY and CDR2 SMNVEV (reference sequence). This CDR3 comprises 16 residues. V lost 6 bases and J lost 0; bases outside the gene matches: 7. The CDR3 region has the DNA TGTGCCAGCAGCCGACAGGGGCCCTTAGCCAAAAACATTCAGTACTTC. Amino acids: CASSRQGPLAKNIQYF.